The 26 T cell receptor beta chains reported below all come from one sample, sequenced in a study of CDR3 diversity in severe acne. TCRdb independently ran MiXCR on the PCR reads; one entry per CDR3 protein. The sample shows some 84,000 distinct CDR3 sequences, about 48% of them seen only once. Sequenced input: blood. The receptors were sampled from a male donor in good health, serving as a control.

This chain connects TRBV14 to TRBJ1-3; 9 bases are a match to TRBD1. Germline V CDR1 and CDR2: SGHDN, FVKESK. V was pared by 5 bases and J by 3 bases, with 11 bases of the junction left unmatched. CDR3 length equals 17 residues. CDR3: CASSAYTGTGYGNTIYF. The CDR3, as DNA: TGTGCCAGCAGCGCCTATACCGGGACAGGGTATGGAAACACCATATATTTT.

The CDR3 protein is CASSSPGNTIYF. As DNA, the CDR3 is TGTGCCAGCAGTTCGCCTGGAAACACCATATATTTT. The rearrangement uses TRBV12-3 or TRBV12-4 and TRBJ1-3; no clear D. Trimming shortened V by 4 bases and J by 2 bases, and 3 bases separated the two germline ends. This CDR3 region has 12 residues.

The rearrangement uses TRBV9 and TRBJ2-5; TRBD2 matches at 11 bases. This CDR3 is built from 14 residues. Germline loops: CDR1 SGDLS, CDR2 YYNGEE. J was trimmed by 4 bases and V by 2 bases; bases with no gene match: 1. The CDR3 protein is CASSVGLAGETQYF. The CDR3 DNA follows: TGTGCCAGCAGCGTTGGACTAGCGGGAGAGACCCAGTACTTC.

This clonotype counts as medium-sized. The chain uses TRBV7-9 and TRBJ1-3; D might be TRBD1 (5 bases). V dropped 1 base and J dropped 3 bases, with 10 bases sitting between them. Germline V gene lookup returns CDR1 SEHNR and CDR2 FQNEAQ (reference sequence). This CDR3 contains 15 residues. The CDR3 bases are TGTGCCAGCAGCTTAGTACCAGGGCGTGGAAACACCATATATTTT. Encoded protein: CASSLVPGRGNTIYF. The complete variable domain, with remaining parts taken from reference TRBV7-9 and TRBJ1-3, reads DTGVSQNPRHKITKRGQNVTFRCDPISEHNRLYWYRQTLGQGPEFLTYFQNEAQLEKSRLLSDRFSAERPKGSFSTLEIQRTEQGDSAMYLCASSLVPGRGNTIYFGEGSWLTVV.

With regard to this clonotype: Its ends do not fully match the called genes, so a read error is possible. The chain links TRBV28 to TRBJ2-5, with TRBD2 matching 10 bases. This CDR3 comprises 18 residues. Germline CDR1 MDHEN, CDR2 SYDVKM. As DNA, the CDR3 is TGTGCCAGCAGTTCCGGCCGGGGTAGCGGGAGGCGGGCGGAGACCCAGTGCTTC. Translating gives CASSSGRGSGRRAETQCF.

V is TRBV24-1 and J is TRBJ2-1, with TRBD2 matching over 7 bases. This CDR3 has 17 residues. Germline trimming cut 3 bases from V and 0 bases from J; bases unmatched to any gene: 7. Germline V gene data show CDR1 as KGHDR and CDR2 as SFDVKD. DNA of the CDR3: TGTGCCACCAGTGATGGCGGTGGCGGGAGCTCCTACAATGAGCAGTTCTTC. Amino acid sequence: CATSDGGGGSSYNEQFF.

The chain uses TRBV2 and TRBJ2-7; 7 bases line up with TRBD2. The CDR3 runs to 16 residues. Unmatched junction bases numbered 7, after V lost 1 base and J lost 1 base. Germline CDR1 and CDR2: SNHLY and FYNNEI. The CDR3 DNA sequence: TGTGCCAGCAGTGAAGAGGCTAGCGGAACTTCCTACGAGCAGTACTTC. Translated: CASSEEASGTSYEQYF. The variable domain in full, completed from reference TRBV2 and TRBJ2-7, reads EPEVTQTPSHQVTQMGQEVILRCVPISNHLYFYWYRQILGQKVEFLVSFYNNEISEKSEIFDDQFSVERPDGSNFTLKIRSTKLEDSAMYFCASSEEASGTSYEQYFGPGTRLTVT.

The chain is built from TRBV20-1 and TRBJ2-3; 11 nucleotides align to TRBD2. The germline gives CDR1 DFQATT, CDR2 SNEGSKA (reference sequence). The CDR3 totals 18 residues. The V and J ends lost 5 bases and 0 bases, in that order; junction bases with no gene match: 13. The CDR3 DNA reads as TGCAGTGCTGCCGACGTAGCGGGGGGGCTGTGGAGCACAGATACGCAGTATTTT. As protein: CSAADVAGGLWSTDTQYF.

This clonotype has a handful of counts. CDR3 loop: CASSGLAGPTDTQYF. CDR3 coding DNA: TGCGCCAGCAGCGGACTAGCGGGACCCACAGATACGCAGTATTTT. The chain recombines TRBV5-1 with TRBJ2-3; 12 nucleotides align to TRBD2. CDR3 length: 15 amino acids. Unmatched junction bases numbered 2, after V lost 4 bases and J lost 2 bases. CDR1 and CDR2 from the germline V gene are SGHRS and YFSETQ.

Note on this clonotype: An end of the junction differs from the germline gene, which may be a read error. The J gene is TRBJ1-6, the V gene TRBV7-8; maybe TRBD1 (5 bases). The CDR3 runs 14 residues. Germline V gene lookup returns CDR1 SGHVS and CDR2 FQNEAQ. The CDR3 DNA follows: TGTGCCAGCAGCTTACATGGGGCTCGTTCACCCCCCCACTTT. Translation: CASSLHGARSPPHF.

The genes are TRBV2 and TRBJ1-2; no firm D call. This CDR3 has 13 amino acids. Germline loops: CDR1 SNHLY, CDR2 FYNNEI. Deletions cut 5 bases from V and 2 bases from J, with 9 bases between. CDR3 coding DNA: TGTGCCAGCAGTCTACGTCGGAACTATGGCTACACCTTC. It yields the protein CASSLRRNYGYTF.

The chain employs TRBV12-3 or TRBV12-4 and TRBJ1-2, with D possibly matching TRBD1 (6 bases). Trimming pared 8 bases from V and 6 bases from J, leaving 13 bases between. This CDR3 spans 12 amino acids. CDR3 sequence reads: CASGTNRDGYTF. The CDR3 DNA sequence: TGTGCCAGCGGTACGAACAGGGATGGCTACACCTTC.

In its sample, this clonotype was seen many times. V usage is TRBV30 and J usage is TRBJ2-7; 11 bases map to TRBD2. This CDR3 is 12 amino acids long. CDR1 is GTSNPN, CDR2 SVGIG, per germline (reference sequence). The DNA for the CDR3 is TGTGTAACTAGCGGGGGCTCCTACGAGCAGTACTTC. Protein: CVTSGGSYEQYF.

The CDR3 is CASSWGGGERLAGDPDTQYF. CDR3 nucleotide sequence: TGTGCCAGCAGCTGGGGCGGGGGGGAACGGCTAGCGGGAGATCCAGATACGCAGTATTTT. This sequence joins TRBV7-6 and TRBJ2-3; TRBD2 matches at 10 bases. This CDR3 comprises 20 residues. V dropped 4 bases and J dropped 4; count of bases not matched to a gene: 20. Germline assignment: CDR1 SGHVS and CDR2 FNYEAQ. Looking up the rest from reference TRBV7-6 and TRBJ2-3 gives the full variable domain: GAGVSQSPRYKVTKRGQDVALRCDPISGHVSLYWYRQALGQGPEFLTYFNYEAQQDKSGLPNDRFSAERPEGSISTLTIQRTEQRDSAMYRCASSWGGGERLAGDPDTQYFGPGTRLTVL.

In regard to this clonotype: Its ends do not fully match the called genes, so a read error is possible. The chain uses TRBV29-1 and TRBJ2-5; 12 nucleotides align to TRBD2. The CDR3 length is 15 residues. Germline-derived CDR1 and CDR2 are SQVTM and ANQGSEA. CDR3 in DNA: TGCAGCGTTGAGTGGCTAGCGGGAGGGCAAGAGACCCAGTGCTTC. Residues: CSVEWLAGGQETQCF.

This chain uses TRBV7-2 with TRBJ1-6, with no clear D. Germline V gene data show CDR1 as SGHTA and CDR2 as FQGNSA. The V gene lost 5 bases and the J gene lost 7 bases, with 12 bases spanning the gap. The CDR3 runs 14 residues. The CDR3 is CASSPSPLNSPLHF. CDR3 DNA: TGTGCCAGCAGCCCCTCACCTTTGAATTCACCCCTCCACTTT.

Notes on this clonotype: This sequence may be a read error, since a much larger clone differs from it by one base. The V and J genes are TRBV6-5 and TRBJ1-3; no firm D call. Germline CDR1 MNHEY, CDR2 SVGAGI. This CDR3 spans 15 amino acids. The CDR3 loop reads CASSHSSVSGNTIYF. The DNA for the CDR3 is TGTGCCAGCAGTCACTCGTCAGTCTCTGGAAACACCATATATTTT.

The chain links TRBV10-2 to TRBJ1-4; 11 nucleotides line up with TRBD1. The V and J ends lost 6 bases and 6 bases, in that order; junction bases with no gene match: 3. The germline V gene encodes CDR1 WSHSY and CDR2 SAAADI. This CDR3 region has 14 residues. CDR3 nucleotide sequence: TGCGCCAGCAGCGGACAGGGGGCCTATGAAAAACTGTTTTTT. It yields the protein CASSGQGAYEKLFF.

The J gene is TRBJ2-7, the V gene TRBV6-5; D gene unclear. The J call may be wrong; the DNA end is better matched by TRBJ2-5. The CDR3 extends over 12 amino acids. CDR1 MNHEY and CDR2 SVGAGI come from the germline V gene. CDR3 nucleotide sequence: TGTGCCAGCAGTTACGCTGGGGAGACCCAGTACTTC. This gives the protein CASSYAGETQYF.

The V gene is TRBV28, the J gene TRBJ2-7; a weak D match, TRBD1 (8 bases). This CDR3 spans 16 amino acids. Trimming pared 6 bases from V and 5 bases from J, leaving 23 bases between. From germline, CDR1 is MDHEN and CDR2 SYDVKM. CDR3 loop: CASRPTGGAPLDEQYF. The DNA of the CDR3 is TGTGCCAGCAGGCCAACAGGGGGGGCCCCCCTTGACGAGCAGTACTTC.

There are many counts of this clonotype. The CDR3 DNA reads TGTGCCACCAGCAGACCCCCACAGGGGCTTAATGAAAAACTGTTTTTT. Translated: CATSRPPQGLNEKLFF. This rearrangement joins TRBV15 to TRBJ1-4, with 7 nucleotides matching TRBD1. With V trimmed by 2 bases and J by 4 bases, 7 bases remained unmatched. This CDR3 region has 16 residues. CDR1 is LNHNV, CDR2 YYDKDF, per germline (reference sequence).

The gene calls are TRBV3-1 and TRBJ1-2, with 8 nucleotides matching TRBD1. The V segment lost 2 bases and the J segment 3 bases; nucleotides outside the gene matches: 5. This CDR3 has 15 residues. CDR1 and CDR2 from the germline V gene are LGHDT and YNNKEL (reference sequence). DNA for the CDR3: TGTGCCAGCAGCCAAAGGGACAGGATCGACTATGGCTACACCTTC. Translated: CASSQRDRIDYGYTF.

This clonotype was counted a few times. The J gene is TRBJ1-4, the V gene TRBV10-3, with D perhaps TRBD1 (6 bases). Germline V gene data show CDR1 as ENHRY and CDR2 as SYGVKD. There are 12 residues in the CDR3. V gave up 8 bases and J gave up 6 bases, with 10 bases separating them. The CDR3 DNA sequence: TGTGCCATCCGGGGGGCGGATGAAAAACTGTTTTTT. The encoded protein is CAIRGADEKLFF.

This clonotype is classed as medium-sized. This chain joins TRBV10-3 and TRBJ2-1, with D perhaps TRBD2 (6 bases). CDR3 length: 14 residues. Trimming removed 4 bases from V and 5 bases from J, with 12 bases in between. Germline V gives CDR1 ENHRY, CDR2 SYGVKD. Written as DNA, the CDR3 is TGTGCCATCAGTGCATCCCCGGGGGACAATGAGCAGTTCTTC. Translation gives CAISASPGDNEQFF.

Ten or more counts support this clonotype. The J gene is TRBJ1-2, the V gene TRBV15, with a weak D call TRBD1 (5 bases). CDR1 and CDR2 from the germline V gene are LNHNV and YYDKDF (reference sequence). CDR3 size: 14 residues. Trimming left V 1 base short and J 7 bases short, with 13 bases between. CDR3 protein: CATSRGEQAPGYTF. The CDR3 DNA sequence: TGTGCCACCAGCAGAGGGGAACAGGCGCCTGGCTACACCTTC. The entire variable domain, with the rest obtained from reference TRBV15 and TRBJ1-2, is as follows: DAMVIQNPRYQVTQFGKPVTLSCSQTLNHNVMYWYQQKSSQAPKLLFHYYDKDFNNEADTPDNFQSRRPNTSFCFLDIRSPGLGDTAMYLCATSRGEQAPGYTFGSGTRLTVV.

A word on this clonotype: This may be a read error, as it is one base from a much larger clone. As DNA, the CDR3 is TGTACCAGCAGCTTAGCGCGAAATCAGCCCCAGCATTTT. This gives the protein CTSSLARNQPQHF. This chain links TRBV11-2 with TRBJ1-5; D gene ambiguous. The CDR3 runs 13 residues. Germline V gene data show CDR1 as SGHAT and CDR2 as FQNNGV.